This T cell receptor beta chain was recorded in a study of metastatic and nonmetastatic thyroid tumors. Study details: Repertoires from malignant and benign thyroid patients were compared across blood and tumor or nodule tissue. General observations from the study: Across blood and tumor, TCR beta diversity in malignant thyroid tumors was reportedly significantly higher than in benign nodules.

Thyroid surgery took place with no prior treatment in any patient. This clone was seen at least ten times. Its antigen is unknown. Germline values: CDR1 MNHNS, CDR2 SASEGT. The V gene lost 6 bases and the J gene lost 2 bases, with 7 bases spanning the gap. The CDR3 extends over 12 amino acids. Methods used by the authors: The study's classifier, a distant-metastasis tool for papillary thyroid cancer, was built using CDR3 differences across clinicopathological groups. MiXCR reprocessed the PCR reads for TCRdb. TCRdb's processing, not the study's, gives the V and J calls here. The repertoire consists of about 14,000 clones, with more than 10% occurring once and the leading ten covering roughly 14%.

This chain uses TRBV6-1 with TRBJ1-2; no clear D gene. The TCR originated in a female donor with papillary thyroid cancer or a benign thyroid nodule (not recorded which). Some clones in this sample may be carry-over from other donors' samples. The sequencing sample was made of blood. Written as DNA, the CDR3 is TGTGCCAGCAGGGCAGACAACTATGGCTACACCTTC. It is translated as CASRADNYGYTF.